Listed below are T cell receptor beta chains from one sample, sequenced in a study of blood T cell repertoires in COVID-19. TCRdb keeps only in-frame clones here, not all; method: immunoSEQ multiplex PCR. There are tens of thousands of clones in the sample; around nine tenths occur only once, and roughly 8% lies in the top ten. Sequenced material: peripheral blood. These receptors all stem from a young man with acute or convalescent COVID-19. Each CDR3 is given with its conserved first and last residue. The D gene is left open where the match is weak. Clone size is stated in some rows and not others, as once, few, many or a class when expanded.

d_call j_call v_call clone_size cdr3_nt cdr3_aa
- TRBJ1-4 TRBV19 - TGTGCCAGTAGTTTGACACGGACAACTAATGAAAAACTGTTTTTT CASSLTRTTNEKLFF
- TRBJ2-7 TRBV28 - TGTGCCAGCAAACCCCCGGGAGCCCTCTACGAGCAGTACTTC CASKPPGALYEQYF
TRBD1 TRBJ2-1 TRBV9 once TGTGCCAGCAGTTCGACAGGGTCTTACAATGAGCAGTTCTTC CASSSTGSYNEQFF
- TRBJ2-1 TRBV28 - TGTGCCAGCAGTTTAGCAGACTCCTTATACAATGAGCAGTTCTTC CASSLADSLYNEQFF
TRBD2 TRBJ2-3 TRBV6-1 - TGTGCCAGCAGTGTTCAGCGGGAGGGGGGCACAGATACGCAGTATTTT CASSVQREGGTDTQYF
TRBD2 TRBJ2-2 TRBV13 many TGTGCCAGCAGTCACGGACTAGCGGGAGTGCGGACCGGGGAGCTGTTTTTT CASSHGLAGVRTGELFF
TRBD1 TRBJ1-1 TRBV18 - TGTGCCAGCTCACCACCCCGGACAGGACCGGGGACTGAAGCTTTCTTT CASSPPRTGPGTEAFF
- TRBJ1-3 TRBV7-9 - TGTGCCAGCAGCCTTAAACAGGGTACGGCTGGAAACACCATATATTTT CASSLKQGTAGNTIYF
- TRBJ1-1 TRBV12-3/TRBV12-4 - TGTGCCAGCAGTTTAATCAGGGGCACTGAAGCTTTCTTT CASSLIRGTEAFF
- TRBJ2-5 TRBV5-1 - TGCGCCAGCAGCTTGAGTAGCGGACAAGAGACCCAGTACTTC CASSLSSGQETQYF
TRBD1 TRBJ1-1 TRBV27 once TGTGCCAGCAGGTCGACCGGGACAGGGGGTCACACTGAAGCTTTCTTT CASRSTGTGGHTEAFF
TRBD2 TRBJ2-7 TRBV28 - TGTGCCAGCAGTCAACTAGCGGGAGAGGGGGGTGAGCAGTACTTC CASSQLAGEGGEQYF
- TRBJ1-5 TRBV6-5 - TGTGCCAGCAGCCCCAACCCAGGGGTCAATCAGCCCCAGCATTTT CASSPNPGVNQPQHF
- TRBJ1-6 TRBV10-3 - TGTGCCATCAGTGAGGGGGACTATTACGGTTCACCCCTCCACTTT CAISEGDYYGSPLHF
- TRBJ2-7 TRBV28 - TGTGCCAGCAGTTTTTTCAGTTCCTACGAGCAGTACTTC CASSFFSSYEQYF
- TRBJ1-5 TRBV7-2 - TGTGCCAGCAGCTTAGATAGGGGCCAGCCCCAGCATTTT CASSLDRGQPQHF
TRBD1 TRBJ1-1 TRBV5-1 - TGCGCCAGCAGCCCCGGCGGCAGGGGGACTGAAGCTTTCTTT CASSPGGRGTEAFF
- TRBJ2-7 TRBV6-5 - TGTGCCAGCACCATTACCAACGGCGGACAGGAGCAGTACTTC CASTITNGGQEQYF
- TRBJ1-2 TRBV7-2 - TGTGCCAGCAGCTTTACGGGGGTCTATGGCTACACCTTC CASSFTGVYGYTF
- TRBJ2-7 TRBV27 - TGTGCCAGCAGTTTTATAGGTGGGGGCAGCTACGAGCAGTACTTC CASSFIGGGSYEQYF
- TRBJ2-1 TRBV4-2 - TGTGCCAGCAGCCAAGATGCTAGCGCTTACAATGAGCAGTTCTTC CASSQDASAYNEQFF
- TRBJ2-1 TRBV27 - TGTGCCAGCACCTTGGGAGGGGGTGGAAATGAGCAGTTCTTC CASTLGGGGNEQFF
- TRBJ2-7 TRBV12-3/TRBV12-4 - TGTGCCAGCAGAAGACAGTCTTGGGAGCAGTACTTC CASRRQSWEQYF
TRBD2 TRBJ2-1 TRBV11-1 - TGTGCCAGCAGCTTTCTAGCGGGAGGAGTAAATGAGCAGTTCTTC CASSFLAGGVNEQFF
- TRBJ1-1 TRBV18 - TGTGCCAGCTCATCAGGGGTGACTGAAGCTTTCTTT CASSSGVTEAFF
TRBD1 TRBJ1-1 TRBV6-5 few TGTGCCAGCATTTCCGACAGGGCGGGAACTGAAGCTTTCTTT CASISDRAGTEAFF
- TRBJ2-5 TRBV5-1 - TGCGCCAGCAGCTTGGCCCCGCAGGGTACCCAAGAGACCCAGTACTTC CASSLAPQGTQETQYF
- TRBJ2-3 TRBV6-4 - TGTGCCAGCAGTGACTCGGGAGGCACAGATACGCAGTATTTT CASSDSGGTDTQYF
- TRBJ1-5 TRBV30 - TGTGCCTGGAGTGTACTTGGTCATCAGCCCCAGCATTTT CAWSVLGHQPQHF
- TRBJ2-2 TRBV30 once TGTGCCTGGATGACTCCAAGACCGAACACCGGGGAGCTGTTTTTT CAWMTPRPNTGELFF
TRBD2 TRBJ2-7 TRBV7-7 - TGTGCTAGCAGCTTAGCGGGGCAGGCTCTTGAAGAGCAGTACTTC CASSLAGQALEEQYF
TRBD2 TRBJ2-1 TRBV7-2 - TGTGCCAGCAGCTATAGCGGGAGCGTCTCCTACAATGAGCAGTTCTTC CASSYSGSVSYNEQFF
TRBD1 TRBJ2-4 TRBV11-2 - TGTGCCAGCAGATATGACAGGGGGACCAAAAACATTCAGTACTTC CASRYDRGTKNIQYF
- TRBJ2-5 TRBV6-1 - TGTGCCAGCAGTGAACTCAGGGGCGCGGTAGAGACCCAGTACTTC CASSELRGAVETQYF
TRBD1 TRBJ2-3 TRBV7-9 - TGTGCCAGCAGCACACAGGGGCCTTCCGCAGATACGCAGTATTTT CASSTQGPSADTQYF
- TRBJ2-7 TRBV7-2 - TGTGCCAGCAGCCCCTCTTTTACATCTGTCTACGAGCAGTACTTC CASSPSFTSVYEQYF
- TRBJ1-2 TRBV19 once TGTGCCAGTAGTTGGTCGGACACTAACTATGGCTACACCTTC CASSWSDTNYGYTF
TRBD2 TRBJ2-1 TRBV5-5 - TGTGCCAGCAGCTTGTCTTTTGCGGGAGCGGACAATGAGCAGTTCTTC CASSLSFAGADNEQFF